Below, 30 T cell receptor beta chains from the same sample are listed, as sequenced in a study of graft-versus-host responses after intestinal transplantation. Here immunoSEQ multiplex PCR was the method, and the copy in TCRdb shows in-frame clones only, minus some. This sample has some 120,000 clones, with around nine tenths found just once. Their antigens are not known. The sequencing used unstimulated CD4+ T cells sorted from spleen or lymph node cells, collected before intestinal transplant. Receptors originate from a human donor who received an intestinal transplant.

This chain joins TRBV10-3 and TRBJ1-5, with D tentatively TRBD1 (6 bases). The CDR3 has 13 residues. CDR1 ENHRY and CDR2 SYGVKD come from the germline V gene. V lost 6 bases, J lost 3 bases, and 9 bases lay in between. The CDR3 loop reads CAISRDNNQPQHF. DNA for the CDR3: TGTGCCATCAGCCGGGACAACAATCAGCCCCAGCATTTT.

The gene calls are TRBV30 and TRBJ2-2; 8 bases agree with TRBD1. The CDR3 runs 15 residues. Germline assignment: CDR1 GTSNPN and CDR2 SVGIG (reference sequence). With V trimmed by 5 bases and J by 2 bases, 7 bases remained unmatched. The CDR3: CAWGETGANTGELFF. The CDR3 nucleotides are TGTGCCTGGGGGGAGACAGGGGCTAACACCGGGGAGCTGTTTTTT.

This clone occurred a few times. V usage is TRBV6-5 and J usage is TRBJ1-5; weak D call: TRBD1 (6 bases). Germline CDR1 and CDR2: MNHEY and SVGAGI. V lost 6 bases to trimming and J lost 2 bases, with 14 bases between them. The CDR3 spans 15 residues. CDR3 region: CASSPQGVGNQPQHF. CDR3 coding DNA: TGTGCCAGCAGCCCACAGGGCGTGGGCAATCAGCCCCAGCATTTT.

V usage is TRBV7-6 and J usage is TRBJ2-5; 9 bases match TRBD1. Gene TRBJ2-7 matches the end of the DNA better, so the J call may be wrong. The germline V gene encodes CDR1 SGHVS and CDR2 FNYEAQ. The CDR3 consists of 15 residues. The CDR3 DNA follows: TGTGCCAGCAGCTTAGCGAGACAGGGGGCCTACGAGCAGTACTTC. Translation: CASSLARQGAYEQYF.

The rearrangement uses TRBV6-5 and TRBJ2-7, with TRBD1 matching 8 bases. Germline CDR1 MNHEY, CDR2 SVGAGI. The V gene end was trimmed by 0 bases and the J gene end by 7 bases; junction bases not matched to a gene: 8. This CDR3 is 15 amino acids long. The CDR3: CASSYSGTGPREQYF. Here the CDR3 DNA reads TGTGCCAGCAGTTACTCCGGGACAGGCCCCAGGGAGCAGTACTTC.

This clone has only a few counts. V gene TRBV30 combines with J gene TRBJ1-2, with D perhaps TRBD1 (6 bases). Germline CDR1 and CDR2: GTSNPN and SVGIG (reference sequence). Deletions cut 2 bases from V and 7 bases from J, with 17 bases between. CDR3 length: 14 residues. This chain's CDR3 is CAWSSQTGFSGYTF. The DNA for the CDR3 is TGTGCCTGGAGTTCCCAAACAGGGTTCTCTGGCTACACCTTC.

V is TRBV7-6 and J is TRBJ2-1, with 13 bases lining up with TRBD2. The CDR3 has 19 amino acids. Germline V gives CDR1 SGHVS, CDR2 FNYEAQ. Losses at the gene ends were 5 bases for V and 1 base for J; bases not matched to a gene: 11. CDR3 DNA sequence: TGTGCCAGCAGCGGTCGGACTAGCGGGAGTGGGGTATCCTACAATGAGCAGTTCTTC. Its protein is CASSGRTSGSGVSYNEQFF.

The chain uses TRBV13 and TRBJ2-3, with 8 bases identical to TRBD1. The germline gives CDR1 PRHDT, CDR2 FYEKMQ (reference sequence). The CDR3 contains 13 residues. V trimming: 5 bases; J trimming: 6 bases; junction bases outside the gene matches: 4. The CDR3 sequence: CASSLRTGDTQYF. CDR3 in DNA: TGTGCCAGCAGCCTAAGGACAGGGGATACGCAGTATTTT. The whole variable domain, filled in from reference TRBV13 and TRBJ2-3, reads AAGVIQSPRHLIKEKRETATLKCYPIPRHDTVYWYQQGPGQDPQFLISFYEKMQSDKGSIPDRFSAQQFSDYHSELNMSSLELGDSALYFCASSLRTGDTQYFGPGTRLTVL.

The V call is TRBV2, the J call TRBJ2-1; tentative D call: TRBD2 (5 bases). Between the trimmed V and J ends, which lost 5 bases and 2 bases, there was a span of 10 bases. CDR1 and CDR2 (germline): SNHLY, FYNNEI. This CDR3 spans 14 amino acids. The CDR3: CASSLRVPYNEQFF. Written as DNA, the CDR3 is TGTGCCAGCAGTTTGCGGGTCCCCTACAATGAGCAGTTCTTC.

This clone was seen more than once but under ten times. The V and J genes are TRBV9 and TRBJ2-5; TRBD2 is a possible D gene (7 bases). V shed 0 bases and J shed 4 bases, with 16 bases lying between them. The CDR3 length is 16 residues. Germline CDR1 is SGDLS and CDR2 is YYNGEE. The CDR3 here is CASSVGGGGVGETQYF. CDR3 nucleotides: TGTGCCAGCAGCGTAGGAGGAGGGGGGGTGGGAGAGACCCAGTACTTC.

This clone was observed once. The CDR3 coding sequence is TGCGCCAGCAGCCCAAAAGACAGGGAACAGGCAGACAATGAGCAGTTCTTC. Residues: CASSPKDREQADNEQFF. This rearrangement joins TRBV4-3 to TRBJ2-1; the match to TRBD1 covers 7 bases. CDR1 and CDR2 from the germline V gene are LGHNA and YSLEER. Unmatched junction bases numbered 14, after V lost 4 bases and J lost 5 bases. The CDR3 contains 17 residues.

CDR3 loop: CASSPLLANYEQYF. In DNA form, the CDR3 reads TGCGCCAGCAGCCCACTCCTAGCGAACTACGAGCAGTACTTC. The J gene is TRBJ2-7, the V gene TRBV4-1; a weak D match, TRBD2 (6 bases). Germline CDR1 reads MGHRA; CDR2 reads YSYEKL. V dropped 4 bases and J dropped 3 bases, with 13 bases sitting between them. The CDR3 length is 14 residues.

This CDR3 reads CASLAGGQVAEQYF. In DNA form, the CDR3 reads TGTGCCAGCTTAGCGGGGGGGCAAGTCGCCGAGCAGTACTTC. The V call is TRBV6-1, the J call TRBJ2-7; 11 bases fit TRBD2. CDR3 size: 14 residues. Germline V lookup: CDR1 MNHNS, CDR2 SASEGT. The junction had 9 bases not matched to a gene; V was cut back by 8 bases and J by 6 bases.

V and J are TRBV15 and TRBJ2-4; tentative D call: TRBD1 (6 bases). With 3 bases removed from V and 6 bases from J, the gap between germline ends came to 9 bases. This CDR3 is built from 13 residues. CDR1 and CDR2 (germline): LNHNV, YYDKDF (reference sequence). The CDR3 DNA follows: TGTGCCACCAGCAGCCAGACAGGAAACATTCAGTACTTC. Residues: CATSSQTGNIQYF.

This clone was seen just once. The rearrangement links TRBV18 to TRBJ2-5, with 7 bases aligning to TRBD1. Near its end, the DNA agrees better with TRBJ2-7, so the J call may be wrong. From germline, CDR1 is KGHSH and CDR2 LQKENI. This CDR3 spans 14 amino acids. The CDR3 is CASSPSAGGYEQYF. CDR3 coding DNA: TGTGCCAGCTCACCATCGGCAGGGGGCTACGAGCAGTACTTC.

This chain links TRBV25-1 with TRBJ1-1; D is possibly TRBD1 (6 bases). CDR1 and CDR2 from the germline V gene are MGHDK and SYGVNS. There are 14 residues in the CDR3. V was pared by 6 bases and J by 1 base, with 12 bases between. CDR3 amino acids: CASSPQGSNTEAFF. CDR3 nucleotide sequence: TGTGCCAGCAGCCCACAGGGCTCGAACACTGAAGCTTTCTTT.

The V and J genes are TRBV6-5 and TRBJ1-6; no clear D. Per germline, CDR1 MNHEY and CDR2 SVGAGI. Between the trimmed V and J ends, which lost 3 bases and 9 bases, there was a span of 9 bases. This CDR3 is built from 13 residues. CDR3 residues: CASSYGQASPLHF. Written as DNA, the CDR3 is TGTGCCAGCAGTTATGGTCAGGCTTCACCCCTCCACTTT.

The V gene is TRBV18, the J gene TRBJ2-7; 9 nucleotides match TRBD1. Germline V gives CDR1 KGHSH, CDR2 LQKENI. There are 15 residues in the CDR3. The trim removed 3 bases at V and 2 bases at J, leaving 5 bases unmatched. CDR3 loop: CASSPYGTGTYEQYF. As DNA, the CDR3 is TGTGCCAGCTCACCTTACGGGACAGGGACCTACGAGCAGTACTTC.

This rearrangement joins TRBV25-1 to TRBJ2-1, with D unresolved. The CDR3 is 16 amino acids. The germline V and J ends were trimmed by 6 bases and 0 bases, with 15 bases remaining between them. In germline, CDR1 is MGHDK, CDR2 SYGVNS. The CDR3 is CASRDGPPSSYNEQFF. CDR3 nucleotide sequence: TGTGCCAGCAGGGATGGTCCCCCTAGCTCCTACAATGAGCAGTTCTTC.

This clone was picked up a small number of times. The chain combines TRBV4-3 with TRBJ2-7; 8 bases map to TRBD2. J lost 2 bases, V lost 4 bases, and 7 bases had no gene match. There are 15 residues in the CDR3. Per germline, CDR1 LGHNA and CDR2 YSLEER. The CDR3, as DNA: TGCGCCAGCAGCCGCGGACTAGCCGAAACCTACGAGCAGTACTTC. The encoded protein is CASSRGLAETYEQYF.

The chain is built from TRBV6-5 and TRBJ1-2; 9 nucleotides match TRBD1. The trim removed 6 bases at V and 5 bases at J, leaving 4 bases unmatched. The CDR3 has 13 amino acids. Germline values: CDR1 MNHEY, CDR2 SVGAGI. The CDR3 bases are TGTGCCAGCAGGCGGACAGGGGTGTATGGCTACACCTTC. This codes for CASRRTGVYGYTF.

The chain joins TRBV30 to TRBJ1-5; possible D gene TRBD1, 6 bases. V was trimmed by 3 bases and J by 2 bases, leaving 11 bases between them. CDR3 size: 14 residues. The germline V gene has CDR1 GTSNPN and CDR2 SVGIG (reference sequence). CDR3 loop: CAWSAPGGNQPQHF. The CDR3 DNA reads TGTGCCTGGAGCGCCCCAGGGGGCAATCAGCCCCAGCATTTT. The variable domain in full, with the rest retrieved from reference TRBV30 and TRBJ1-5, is SQTIHQWPATLVQPVGSPLSLECTVEGTSNPNLYWYRQAAGRGLQLLFYSVGIGQISSEVPQNLSASRPQDRQFILSSKKLLLSDSGFYLCAWSAPGGNQPQHFGDGTRLSIL.

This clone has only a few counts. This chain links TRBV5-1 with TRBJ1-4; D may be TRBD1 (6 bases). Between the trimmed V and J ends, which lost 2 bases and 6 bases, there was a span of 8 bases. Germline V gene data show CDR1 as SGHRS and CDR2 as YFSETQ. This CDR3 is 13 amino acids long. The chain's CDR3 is CASSFRQDEKLFF. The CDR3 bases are TGCGCCAGCAGCTTTAGACAGGATGAAAAACTGTTTTTT. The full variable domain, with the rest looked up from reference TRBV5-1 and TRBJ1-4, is KAGVTQTPRYLIKTRGQQVTLSCSPISGHRSVSWYQQTPGQGLQFLFEYFSETQRNKGNFPGRFSGRQFSNSRSEMNVSTLELGDSALYLCASSFRQDEKLFFGSGTQLSVL.

This chain's CDR3 is CASSITTGYNEQFF. The CDR3 bases are TGTGCCAGCAGCATTACGACTGGATACAATGAGCAGTTCTTC. The chain links TRBV7-8 to TRBJ2-1; D call uncertain. The germline gives CDR1 SGHVS, CDR2 FQNEAQ. The CDR3 contains 14 residues. V gave up 5 bases and J gave up 4 bases, with 12 bases separating them.

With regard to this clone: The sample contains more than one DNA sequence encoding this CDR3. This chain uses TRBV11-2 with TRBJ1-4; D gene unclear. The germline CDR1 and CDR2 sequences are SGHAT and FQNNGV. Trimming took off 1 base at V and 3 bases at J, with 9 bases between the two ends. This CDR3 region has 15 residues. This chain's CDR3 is CASSLAGRANEKLFF. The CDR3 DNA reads TGTGCCAGCAGCTTAGCGGGGAGGGCTAATGAAAAACTGTTTTTT.

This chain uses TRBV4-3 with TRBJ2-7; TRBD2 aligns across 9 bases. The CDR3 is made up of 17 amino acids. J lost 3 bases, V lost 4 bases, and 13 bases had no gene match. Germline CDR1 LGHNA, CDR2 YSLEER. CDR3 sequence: CASSPVLSGTSFYEQYF. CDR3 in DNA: TGCGCCAGCAGCCCCGTTCTCTCCGGGACTAGCTTCTACGAGCAGTACTTC.

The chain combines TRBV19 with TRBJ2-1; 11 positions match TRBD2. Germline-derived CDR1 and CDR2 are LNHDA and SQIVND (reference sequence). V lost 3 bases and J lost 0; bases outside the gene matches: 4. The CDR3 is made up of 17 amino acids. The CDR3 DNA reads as TGTGCCAGTAGTATTTTTAGCGGGAGGGCCTCCTACAATGAGCAGTTCTTC. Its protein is CASSIFSGRASYNEQFF.

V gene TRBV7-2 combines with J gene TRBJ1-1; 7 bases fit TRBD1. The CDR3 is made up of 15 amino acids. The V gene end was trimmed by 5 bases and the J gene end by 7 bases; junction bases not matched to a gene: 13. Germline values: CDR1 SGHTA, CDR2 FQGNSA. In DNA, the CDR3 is TGTGCCAGCAGCCCATTGTTGACAGGGAGGAGTGAAGCTTTCTTT. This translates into CASSPLLTGRSEAFF. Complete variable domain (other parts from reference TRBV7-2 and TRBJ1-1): GAGVSQSPSNKVTEKGKDVELRCDPISGHTALYWYRQSLGQGLEFLIYFQGNSAPDKSGLPSDRFSAERTGGSVSTLTIQRTQQEDSAVYLCASSPLLTGRSEAFFGQGTRLTVV.

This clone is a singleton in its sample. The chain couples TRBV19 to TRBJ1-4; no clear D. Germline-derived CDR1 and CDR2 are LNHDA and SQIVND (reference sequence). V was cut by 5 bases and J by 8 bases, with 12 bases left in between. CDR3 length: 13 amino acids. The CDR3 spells CASSVRFREKLFF. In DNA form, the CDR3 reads TGTGCCAGTAGTGTCAGGTTCCGAGAAAAACTGTTTTTT.

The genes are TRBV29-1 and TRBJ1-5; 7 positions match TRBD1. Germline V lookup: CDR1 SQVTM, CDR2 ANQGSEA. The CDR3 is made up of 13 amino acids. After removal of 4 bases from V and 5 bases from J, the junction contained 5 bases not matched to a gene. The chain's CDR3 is CSVAGDRDQPQHF. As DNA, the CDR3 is TGCAGCGTTGCCGGGGACAGAGATCAGCCCCAGCATTTT.